A single sample gave rise to the 4 T cell receptor beta chains below, sequenced in a study of T cell responses to AZD1222 COVID-19 vaccine. Sequencing used immunoSEQ multiplex PCR; TCRdb keeps in-frame clones, though not all of them. The profile shows around 65,000 clones, less than 85% of them singletons. Here the sequenced sample was peripheral blood, taken 28 days after the second AZD1222 dose. These receptor sequences come from an adult who received the AZD1222 COVID-19 vaccine.

V usage is TRBV29-1 and J usage is TRBJ1-2, with 8 positions matching TRBD1. The V gene's germline CDR1 is SQVTM and CDR2 ANQGSEA. The V segment lost 5 bases and the J segment 5 bases; nucleotides outside the gene matches: 7. The CDR3 has 13 amino acids. The CDR3 sequence: CSVNPGGGYGYTF. The CDR3 nucleotides are TGCAGCGTTAATCCAGGGGGCGGATATGGCTACACCTTC.

J is TRBJ2-5 and V is TRBV15, with a weak D call TRBD1 (6 bases). V was pared by 0 bases and J by 7 bases, with 15 bases between. CDR1 and CDR2 (germline): LNHNV, YYDKDF (reference sequence). The CDR3 runs to 15 residues. CDR3 bases: TGTGCCACCAGCAGAGATAATCTCCTAGGGGGGACCCAGTACTTC. Protein: CATSRDNLLGGTQYF.

The rearrangement joins TRBV27 to TRBJ2-1; 8 positions agree with TRBD1. The trim removed 3 bases at V and 7 bases at J, leaving 11 bases unmatched. CDR1 MNHEY and CDR2 SMNVEV come from the germline V gene (reference sequence). The CDR3 runs to 16 residues. This CDR3 reads CASSLQPRQGRNEQFF. CDR3 nucleotides: TGTGCCAGCAGTTTGCAACCGCGACAGGGGAGGAATGAGCAGTTCTTC.

The rearrangement links TRBV7-9 to TRBJ2-3, with D hard to call. The CDR3 length is 16 residues. The V end lost 0 bases, the J end lost 2 bases, and 12 bases lay between the germline ends. Germline lookup yields CDR1 SEHNR and CDR2 FQNEAQ (reference sequence). CDR3 DNA: TGTGCCAGCAGCTTAGCAAATTTGACTTTCACAGATACGCAGTATTTT. Translating gives CASSLANLTFTDTQYF.